The 11 T cell receptor beta chains below all came from one sample that was sequenced in a study of T-cell memory formation after mild COVID-19. TCRdb fed the 5' RACE reads into MiXCR, producing one record per CDR3 protein. Of about 82,000 distinct CDR3 sequences listed, more than 10% are singletons. Sequenced: PBMCs or a T cell subset sorted from them (not recorded which). These TCRs come from a young man who had mild COVID-19 (a few samples of this study predate the infection). Cell type and time point are not known.

This chain links TRBV6-5 with TRBJ2-7; D possibly uses TRBD1 or TRBD2 (7 bases each). Germline values: CDR1 MNHEY, CDR2 SVGAGI. With 6 bases removed from V and 6 bases from J, the gap between germline ends came to 15 bases. The CDR3 has 13 amino acids. CDR3 protein: CASRFTRGGEQYF. The CDR3 region has the DNA TGTGCCAGCAGATTTACCAGGGGGGGCGAGCAGTACTTC.

This clonotype has only a few counts. CDR3 in amino acids: CASSQWRDGNTGELFF. The CDR3 DNA reads TGTGCCAGCAGCCAATGGCGGGACGGAAACACCGGGGAGCTGTTTTTT. This rearrangement joins TRBV4-2 to TRBJ2-2, with D possibly matching TRBD2 (6 bases). This CDR3 has 16 residues. With 2 bases removed from V and 2 bases from J, the gap between germline ends came to 12 bases. Germline values: CDR1 LGHNA, CDR2 YNFKEQ.

The table lists this clonotype with a few counts. The rearrangement links TRBV4-2 to TRBJ2-6; 10 positions match TRBD1. This CDR3 spans 16 amino acids. Unmatched junction bases numbered 4, after V lost 4 bases and J lost 4 bases. Germline V gene lookup returns CDR1 LGHNA and CDR2 YNFKEQ. This chain's CDR3 is CASSPDRGQGANVLTF. The CDR3 region has the DNA TGTGCCAGCAGCCCCGACAGGGGGCAGGGGGCCAACGTCCTGACTTTC.

Only a few counts were recorded for this clonotype. V gene TRBV5-4 combines with J gene TRBJ2-7; possibly TRBD1 for D (7 bases). Germline V gene data show CDR1 as SGHNT and CDR2 as YYREEE (reference sequence). The CDR3 has 14 residues. Trimming pared 4 bases from V and 3 bases from J, leaving 14 bases between. The CDR3 spells CASSPGDSSYEQYF. As DNA, the CDR3 is TGTGCCAGCAGCCCGGGGGACAGCAGCTACGAGCAGTACTTC.

CDR3 sequence reads: CSVEGEKLFF. The CDR3 DNA reads as TGCAGCGTTGAAGGCGAAAAACTGTTTTTT. The chain combines TRBV29-1 with TRBJ1-4; no definite D call. The germline V and J ends were trimmed by 1 base and 8 bases, with 2 bases remaining between them. This CDR3 spans 10 amino acids. Germline assignment: CDR1 SQVTM and CDR2 ANQGSEA.

This chain uses TRBV27 with TRBJ2-7; D is undetermined. From germline, CDR1 is MNHEY and CDR2 SMNVEV (reference sequence). CDR3 size: 13 residues. Trimming pared 5 bases from V and 3 bases from J, leaving 11 bases between. The DNA of the CDR3 is TGTGCCAGCAGTCCCCTAGACGGCTACGAGCAGTACTTC. This encodes CASSPLDGYEQYF.

By sample share, this clonotype is medium-sized (0.01 to 0.1%). The V and J genes are TRBV6-4 and TRBJ2-3, with 11 bases identical to TRBD2. Germline loops: CDR1 MRHNA, CDR2 SNTAGT. The junction had 0 bases not matched to a gene; V was cut back by 3 bases and J by 1 base. CDR3 size: 15 residues. CDR3: CASSETSGGTDTQYF. The CDR3 bases are TGTGCCAGCAGTGAGACTAGCGGGGGCACAGATACGCAGTATTTT.

This rearrangement joins TRBV4-1 to TRBJ1-1; D ambiguous. The germline V and J ends were trimmed by 2 bases and 5 bases, with 15 bases remaining between them. The length of the CDR3 is 15 residues. Looked up from germline, CDR1 is MGHRA and CDR2 is YSYEKL. The CDR3 DNA reads TGCGCCAGCAGCCAATTGGTTTCAGGAAGGACTGAAGCTTTCTTT. Translation gives CASSQLVSGRTEAFF.

In this sample, this clonotype turned up many times. The V gene is TRBV28, the J gene TRBJ1-1; D gene unclear. Germline V gives CDR1 MDHEN, CDR2 SYDVKM. Trimming took off 2 bases at V and 2 bases at J, with 9 bases between the two ends. The CDR3 consists of 14 residues. Here the CDR3 reads CASSLTGINTEAFF. The CDR3 region has the DNA TGTGCCAGCAGTTTAACGGGGATCAACACTGAAGCTTTCTTT.

This clonotype was seen ten or more times. The V gene is TRBV7-2, the J gene TRBJ2-1; D may be TRBD2 (6 bases). CDR1 and CDR2 (germline): SGHTA, FQGNSA. V lost 2 bases and J lost 10, with 24 bases in between. The CDR3 totals 17 residues. As DNA, the CDR3 is TGTGCCAGCAGCTTAAGCCCCCGGAGGGGACCCGCCGGGGAGCAGTTCTTC. Translated: CASSLSPRRGPAGEQFF.

This rearrangement joins TRBV4-1 to TRBJ1-2, with D perhaps matching TRBD1 (5 bases). V lost 6 bases to trimming and J lost 5 bases, with 16 bases between them. The CDR3 runs 14 residues. CDR1 and CDR2 (germline): MGHRA, YSYEKL. This CDR3 is CASRPGTGPYGYTF. The CDR3 bases are TGCGCCAGCAGACCTGGAACGGGGCCTTATGGCTACACCTTC.